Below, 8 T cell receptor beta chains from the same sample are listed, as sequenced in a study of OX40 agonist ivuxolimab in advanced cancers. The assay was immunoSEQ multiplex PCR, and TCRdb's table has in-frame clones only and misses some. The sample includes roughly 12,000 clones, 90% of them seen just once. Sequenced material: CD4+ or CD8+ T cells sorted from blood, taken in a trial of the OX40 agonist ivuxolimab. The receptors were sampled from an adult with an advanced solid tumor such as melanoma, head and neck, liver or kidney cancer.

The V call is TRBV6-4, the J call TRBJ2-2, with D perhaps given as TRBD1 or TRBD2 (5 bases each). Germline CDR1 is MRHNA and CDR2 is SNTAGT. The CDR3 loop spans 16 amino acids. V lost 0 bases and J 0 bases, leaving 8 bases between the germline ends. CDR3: CASSDSGVTNTGELFF. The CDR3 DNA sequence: TGTGCCAGCAGTGACTCGGGGGTAACGAACACCGGGGAGCTGTTTTTT.

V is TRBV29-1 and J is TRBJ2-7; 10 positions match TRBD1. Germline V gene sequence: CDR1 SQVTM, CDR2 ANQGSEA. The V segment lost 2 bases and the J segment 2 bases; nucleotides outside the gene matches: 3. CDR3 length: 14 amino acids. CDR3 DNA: TGCAGCGTTGAACTCGGGACAGGGGCCTACGAGCAGTACTTC. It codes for CSVELGTGAYEQYF.

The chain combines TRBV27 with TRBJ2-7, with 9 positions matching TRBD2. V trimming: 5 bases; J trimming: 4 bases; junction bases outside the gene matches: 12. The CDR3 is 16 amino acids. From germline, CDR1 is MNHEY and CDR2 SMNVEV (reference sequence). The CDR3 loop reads CASSPPGLAGVYEQYF. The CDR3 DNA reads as TGTGCCAGCAGTCCGCCGGGGTTAGCGGGAGTGTACGAGCAGTACTTC.

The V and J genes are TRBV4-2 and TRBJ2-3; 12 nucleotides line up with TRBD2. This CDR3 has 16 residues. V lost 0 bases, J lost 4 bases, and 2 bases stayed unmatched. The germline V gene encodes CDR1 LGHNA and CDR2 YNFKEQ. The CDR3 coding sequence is TGTGCCAGCAGCCAAGACCGGACTAGCGGGGCAGATACGCAGTATTTT. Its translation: CASSQDRTSGADTQYF.

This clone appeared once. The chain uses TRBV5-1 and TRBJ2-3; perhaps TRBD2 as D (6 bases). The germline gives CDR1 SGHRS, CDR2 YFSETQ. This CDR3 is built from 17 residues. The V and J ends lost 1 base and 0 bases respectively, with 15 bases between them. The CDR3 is CASSLSYTGDSTDTQYF. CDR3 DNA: TGCGCCAGCAGCTTGTCATACACGGGGGATAGCACAGATACGCAGTATTTT.

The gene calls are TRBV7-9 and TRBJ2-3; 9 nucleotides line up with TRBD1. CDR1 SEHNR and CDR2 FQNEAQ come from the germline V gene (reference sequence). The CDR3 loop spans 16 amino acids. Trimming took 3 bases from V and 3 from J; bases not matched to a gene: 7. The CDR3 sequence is CASSLTRDRDTDTQYF. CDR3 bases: TGTGCCAGCAGCTTGACCCGGGACAGGGATACAGATACGCAGTATTTT.

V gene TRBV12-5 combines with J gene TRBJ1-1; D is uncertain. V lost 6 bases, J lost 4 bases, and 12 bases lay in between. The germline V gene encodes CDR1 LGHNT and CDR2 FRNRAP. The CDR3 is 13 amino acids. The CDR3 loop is CASGPSLLTEAFF. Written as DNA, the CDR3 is TGTGCTAGTGGCCCTTCTCTACTCACTGAAGCTTTCTTT.

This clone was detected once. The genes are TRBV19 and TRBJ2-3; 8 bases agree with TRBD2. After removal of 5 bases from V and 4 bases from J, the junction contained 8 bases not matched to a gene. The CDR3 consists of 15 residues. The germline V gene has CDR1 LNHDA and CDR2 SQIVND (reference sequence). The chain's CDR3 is CASSSQGLVPDTQYF. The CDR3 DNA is TGTGCCAGTAGTTCCCAGGGACTAGTACCAGATACGCAGTATTTT.